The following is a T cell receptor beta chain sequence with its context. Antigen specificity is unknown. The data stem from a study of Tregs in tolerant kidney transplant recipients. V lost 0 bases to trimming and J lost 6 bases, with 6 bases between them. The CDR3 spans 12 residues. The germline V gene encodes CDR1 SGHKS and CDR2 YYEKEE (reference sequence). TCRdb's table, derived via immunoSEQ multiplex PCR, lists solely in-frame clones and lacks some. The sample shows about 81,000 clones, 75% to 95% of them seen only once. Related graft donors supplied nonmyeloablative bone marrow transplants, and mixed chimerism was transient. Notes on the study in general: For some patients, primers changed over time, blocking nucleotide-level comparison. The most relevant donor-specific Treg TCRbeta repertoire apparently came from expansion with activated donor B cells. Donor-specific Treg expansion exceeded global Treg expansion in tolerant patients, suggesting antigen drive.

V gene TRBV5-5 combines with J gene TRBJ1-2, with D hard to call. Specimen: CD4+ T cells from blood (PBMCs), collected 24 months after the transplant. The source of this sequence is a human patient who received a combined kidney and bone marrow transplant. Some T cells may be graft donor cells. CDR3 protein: CASSLDYDGYTF. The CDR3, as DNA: TGTGCCAGCAGCTTGGACTACGATGGCTACACCTTC.